Shown below are 2 T cell receptor beta chains from a single sample sequenced in a study of cytotoxic CD8 clonotypes in ibrutinib-treated CLL. Using immunoSEQ multiplex PCR, the repertoire was profiled, and TCRdb retains in-frame clones only, with some absent. The table shows some 200,000 clones, with 79% occurring only once. The input for sequencing was PBMCs, taken after 12 months of ibrutinib treatment. These receptors originate from a human donor with chronic lymphocytic leukemia.

The chain uses TRBV19 and TRBJ2-7; D tentatively fits TRBD1 or TRBD2 (6 bases each). Germline V gene data show CDR1 as LNHDA and CDR2 as SQIVND (reference sequence). The CDR3 extends over 16 amino acids. Deletions cut 7 bases from V and 1 base from J, with 20 bases between. CDR3 in amino acids: CASIGGSGTPSYEQYF. The CDR3 region has the DNA TGTGCCAGTATAGGGGGATCCGGGACTCCTTCCTACGAGCAGTACTTC.

The V and J genes are TRBV5-1 and TRBJ2-4; TRBD1 is a possible D gene (7 bases). CDR1 is SGHRS and CDR2 is YFSETQ in the germline V gene. Deletions cut 4 bases from V and 9 bases from J, with 14 bases between. The CDR3 has 13 amino acids. CDR3 amino acids: CASSGGTVAIQYF. In DNA form, the CDR3 reads TGCGCCAGCAGCGGGGGGACAGTGGCCATTCAGTACTTC. Using reference TRBV5-1 and TRBJ2-4 for the parts outside the CDR3, the full variable domain is KAGVTQTPRYLIKTRGQQVTLSCSPISGHRSVSWYQQTPGQGLQFLFEYFSETQRNKGNFPGRFSGRQFSNSRSEMNVSTLELGDSALYLCASSGGTVAIQYFGAGTRLSVL.